This TCR beta chain was documented in a study of identical twins. Study-wide results and caveats: Memory repertoires showed no such pattern, whereas abundant cord blood beta clonotypes carried fewer insertions. Zero-insertion findings could be partly confounded by invariant cells (MAIT and iNKT cells).

There are many counts of this clonotype. Its antigen is as yet unknown. cDNA carried unique molecular identifiers, and a universal primer site was added by template switching. TCRdb re-derived calls from the 5' RACE reads in MiXCR, one entry per CDR3 protein. The profile shows about 260,000 distinct CDR3 sequences, about 7.3% of them singletons. These data were also reused for a study on yellow fever vaccine responses in identical twins. As that report states: Among the twins, the vaccine T cell response reportedly seemed partly convergent and partly personalized.

This sequence was found in a woman between 18 and 29 years old in good health. Sequenced input: memory (CD45RO+) T cells sorted from blood.

The CDR3 DNA is TGCAGCGTTTACCGGGCTTCCGGGGAGCTGTTTTTT. The encoded protein is CSVYRASGELFF. This sequence joins TRBV29-1 and TRBJ2-2; no firm D call. This CDR3 is built from 12 residues. Germline CDR1 SQVTM, CDR2 ANQGSEA. V dropped 5 bases and J dropped 6 bases, with 10 bases sitting between them.